This entry features one TCR beta chain sequence. Its antigen is unidentified. Trimming took 1 base from V and 3 from J, leaving 14 bases between them. The germline gives CDR1 SGHDN, CDR2 FVKESK. The CDR3 contains 16 residues. The entry originates in a study of T cell responses to AZD1222 COVID-19 vaccine. Study summary: Both about-4-week and about-12-week second-dose recipients were combined. General study findings and limits: Dominant CD4 TCR responses targeted spike regions 160-218 and 743-854. Of the AZD1222 recipients, only five to seven were seropositive at baseline. Per reports, nearly half of all spike-specific TCRs target regions that are unmutated in variants.

The repertoire was sequenced with immunoSEQ multiplex PCR; TCRdb's copy has only in-frame clones and lacks some. Of around 130,000 clones in the sample, nearly 95% were seen once. The sequence was collected from an adult in good health. V is TRBV14 and J is TRBJ2-3, with D possibly TRBD2 on 6 matching bases. The specimen comprised peripheral blood, sampled on day 0 of AZD1222 vaccination. CDR3 residues: CASSQGRRGTTDTQYF. The DNA of the CDR3 is TGTGCCAGCAGCCAAGGACGGAGGGGAACAACAGATACGCAGTATTTT.